The 31 T cell receptor beta chains below all came from one sample that was sequenced in a study of beta chain features in type 1 diabetes. The study reverse transcribed the entire isolated RNA, so it sequenced expressed TCRB transcripts. The data were produced by immunoSEQ multiplex PCR, yet TCRdb's version contains in-frame clones alone and is incomplete. Altogether over 700,000 clones are present, about 17% being singletons, with the ten largest covering 0.023%. Specimen: naive CD4+ T cells from blood. Receptors were obtained from a woman aged 18-29 years in good health.

The V and J genes are TRBV7-2 and TRBJ2-7, with D possibly matching TRBD1 (6 bases). The CDR3 runs to 14 residues. Deletions cut 5 bases from V and 1 base from J, with 12 bases between. CDR1 SGHTA and CDR2 FQGNSA come from the germline V gene. Here the CDR3 reads CASSLLQGSYEQYF. CDR3 bases: TGTGCCAGCAGCCTCCTACAGGGTTCCTACGAGCAGTACTTC. The entire variable domain, with the rest obtained from reference TRBV7-2 and TRBJ2-7, is as follows: GAGVSQSPSNKVTEKGKDVELRCDPISGHTALYWYRQSLGQGLEFLIYFQGNSAPDKSGLPSDRFSAERTGGSVSTLTIQRTQQEDSAVYLCASSLLQGSYEQYFGPGTRLTVT.

This clone has only a few counts. This chain connects TRBV6-5 to TRBJ2-7; the match to TRBD2 covers 7 bases. Germline-derived CDR1 and CDR2 are MNHEY and SVGAGI. The CDR3 runs to 15 residues. V lost 3 bases and J lost 2; bases outside the gene matches: 7. CDR3 nucleotides: TGTGCCAGCAGTTATTCTCTAGCGGAGGCCTACGAGCAGTACTTC. Translated, it gives CASSYSLAEAYEQYF.

The chain joins TRBV28 to TRBJ2-3, with D possibly TRBD2 on 6 matching bases. The V end lost 6 bases, the J end lost 2 bases, and 21 bases lay between the germline ends. This CDR3 comprises 17 residues. Per the germline V gene, CDR1 is MDHEN and CDR2 is SYDVKM. The CDR3: CASRPTILAVNTDTQYF. In DNA, the CDR3 is TGTGCCAGCAGGCCAACTATACTAGCAGTAAACACAGATACGCAGTATTTT.

This clone was recorded a few times. The CDR3 loop reads CASSQGLAGVGKAGELFF. Here the CDR3 DNA reads TGCGCCAGCAGCCAAGGACTAGCGGGAGTAGGAAAGGCCGGGGAGCTGTTTTTT. This chain uses TRBV4-1 with TRBJ2-2, with 12 nucleotides matching TRBD2. Losses at the gene ends were 1 base for V and 6 bases for J; bases not matched to a gene: 9. CDR1 is MGHRA, CDR2 YSYEKL, per germline. This CDR3 contains 18 residues.

This sequence joins TRBV28 and TRBJ2-7; TRBD2 agrees at 9 bases. CDR1 and CDR2 from the germline V gene are MDHEN and SYDVKM. The junction had 12 bases not matched to a gene; V was cut back by 3 bases and J by 3 bases. The CDR3 runs to 17 residues. CDR3 sequence (DNA): TGTGCCAGCAGTTTCCAGTCTAGCGGGAACGTCCGCTACGAGCAGTACTTC. Its translation: CASSFQSSGNVRYEQYF.

The chain couples TRBV18 to TRBJ2-7; 8 bases line up with TRBD1. The CDR3 covers 14 residues. Trimming removed 6 bases from V and 6 bases from J; junction bases left unmatched: 10. Germline assignment: CDR1 KGHSH and CDR2 LQKENI. The CDR3 reads CASSFSLQGGEQYF. In DNA form, the CDR3 reads TGTGCCAGCTCCTTCTCACTACAGGGGGGCGAGCAGTACTTC.

This chain uses TRBV28 with TRBJ2-1; D is unclear. Per the germline V gene, CDR1 is MDHEN and CDR2 is SYDVKM. The CDR3 totals 15 residues. Trimming took 3 bases from V and 1 from J, leaving 10 bases between them. CDR3 DNA sequence: TGTGCCAGCAGTTTTAGAAGGAGTTCCTACAATGAGCAGTTCTTC. Protein: CASSFRRSSYNEQFF.

This clone was observed a handful of times. The V call is TRBV5-6, the J call TRBJ2-1; TRBD1 aligns across 7 bases. From germline, CDR1 is SGHDT and CDR2 YYEEEE. Germline trimming cut 4 bases from V and 9 bases from J; bases unmatched to any gene: 16. CDR3 size: 16 residues. Here the CDR3 DNA reads TGTGCCAGCAGCGCCCGACAGGGAAGGCGGACCGGTGAGCAGTTCTTC. This sequence encodes CASSARQGRRTGEQFF.

The rearrangement uses TRBV28 and TRBJ2-3, with D possibly matching TRBD2 (6 bases). Trimming stripped 7 bases from V and 5 bases from J, with 16 bases between. The CDR3 runs 14 residues. Germline CDR1 reads MDHEN; CDR2 reads SYDVKM. This chain's CDR3 is CASIRESVGDTQYF. The CDR3 DNA reads TGTGCCAGCATCCGGGAGTCCGTCGGAGATACGCAGTATTTT.

This clone was counted between two and nine times. The rearrangement joins TRBV2 to TRBJ2-2, with D unresolved. This CDR3 spans 13 amino acids. Between the trimmed V and J ends, which lost 8 bases and 2 bases, there was a span of 9 bases. Germline V gives CDR1 SNHLY, CDR2 FYNNEI. The CDR3 is CASRATNTGELFF. In DNA form, the CDR3 reads TGTGCCAGCCGGGCGACTAACACCGGGGAGCTGTTTTTT.

This chain links TRBV7-2 with TRBJ2-1; 8 nucleotides align to TRBD1. This CDR3 spans 12 amino acids. CDR1 SGHTA and CDR2 FQGNSA come from the germline V gene. The V segment lost 5 bases and the J segment 8 bases; nucleotides outside the gene matches: 2. This CDR3 reads CASSETGDEQFF. For the CDR3, the DNA is TGTGCCAGCAGCGAGACAGGGGATGAGCAGTTCTTC.

The table lists this clone with a few counts. The chain carries TRBV28 and TRBJ1-5; a possible D gene is TRBD1 (5 bases). Germline V gives CDR1 MDHEN, CDR2 SYDVKM. V was cut by 7 bases and J by 7 bases, with 17 bases left in between. The CDR3 contains 14 residues. This CDR3 is CASTNGGSGQPQHF. In DNA, the CDR3 is TGTGCCAGCACCAATGGGGGGTCGGGGCAGCCCCAGCATTTT.

The chain employs TRBV11-2 and TRBJ2-5; 7 bases agree with TRBD2. The CDR3 covers 16 residues. Germline CDR1 SGHAT, CDR2 FQNNGV. With V trimmed by 8 bases and J by 5 bases, 17 bases remained unmatched. The CDR3 reads CASHALRGGRRETQYF. The CDR3 DNA reads as TGTGCCAGCCACGCCTTGCGCGGCGGGAGACGGGAGACCCAGTACTTC.

This clone was observed a handful of times. This chain links TRBV11-2 with TRBJ2-1; TRBD2 matches at 9 bases. This CDR3 region has 17 residues. From germline, CDR1 is SGHAT and CDR2 FQNNGV. V dropped 5 bases and J dropped 0; count of bases not matched to a gene: 8. The CDR3 DNA reads TGTGCCAGCAGCCCCCAGGGTAGCGGGAGCTCCTACAATGAGCAGTTCTTC. Amino acids: CASSPQGSGSSYNEQFF.

There are a few counts of this clone. The chain has TRBV7-2 and TRBJ2-6; D ambiguous. CDR1 is SGHTA and CDR2 is FQGNSA in the germline V gene. CDR3 size: 15 residues. V was clipped by 1 base and J by 0 bases, with 4 bases between them. The CDR3 loop is CASSLEVSGANVLTF. CDR3 bases: TGTGCCAGCAGCTTAGAGGTCTCTGGGGCCAACGTCCTGACTTTC. Based on the CDR3 plus reference TRBV7-2 and TRBJ2-6, the full variable domain is GAGVSQSPSNKVTEKGKDVELRCDPISGHTALYWYRQSLGQGLEFLIYFQGNSAPDKSGLPSDRFSAERTGGSVSTLTIQRTQQEDSAVYLCASSLEVSGANVLTFGAGSRLTVL.

Of note for this clone: The identical CDR3 is also encoded by other nucleotide sequences in the sample. Here the CDR3 reads CASKERDRIGPCTF. In DNA, the CDR3 is TGTGCCAGCAAGGAGCGGGACAGGATAGGGCCTTGCACCTTC. The genes are TRBV11-2 and TRBJ1-2; the match to TRBD1 covers 8 bases. From germline, CDR1 is SGHAT and CDR2 FQNNGV. There are 14 residues in the CDR3. J was trimmed by 13 bases and V by 7 bases; bases with no gene match: 17.

A few counts support this clone. The V and J genes are TRBV28 and TRBJ2-1; possible D gene TRBD2, 6 bases. CDR3 length: 17 amino acids. Germline CDR1 reads MDHEN; CDR2 reads SYDVKM. Trimming took 4 bases from V and 4 from J, leaving 20 bases between them. The CDR3 reads CASSWAYGGRAYNEQFF. CDR3 DNA sequence: TGTGCCAGCAGTTGGGCCTACGGGGGAAGGGCTTACAATGAGCAGTTCTTC.

A few counts support this clone. The genes are TRBV5-4 and TRBJ2-1; possibly TRBD2 for D (6 bases). Germline CDR1 is SGHNT and CDR2 is YYREEE (reference sequence). V dropped 0 bases and J dropped 3 bases, with 13 bases sitting between them. The CDR3 contains 16 residues. For the CDR3, the DNA is TGTGCCAGCAGCTTGGTAGGGCGGGAAGACTACAATGAGCAGTTCTTC. Translating gives CASSLVGREDYNEQFF.

Only a few counts were recorded for this clone. The V call is TRBV5-6, the J call TRBJ2-1; a weak D match, TRBD2 (5 bases). Per germline, CDR1 SGHDT and CDR2 YYEEEE. The CDR3 has 12 residues. V lost 6 bases and J 8 bases, leaving 12 bases between the germline ends. The CDR3 DNA sequence: TGTGCCAGCAATGGACCGGGATATGAGCAGTTCTTC. Translated: CASNGPGYEQFF.

The chain employs TRBV28 and TRBJ1-2; 11 nucleotides line up with TRBD1. CDR1 is MDHEN and CDR2 is SYDVKM in the germline V gene. V lost 6 bases, J lost 8 bases, and 14 bases stayed unmatched. The CDR3 is 16 residues long. The CDR3 bases are TGTGCCAGCAGCTCCGGGACAGGGGGTCTATATCGGGGCTACACCTTC. Residues: CASSSGTGGLYRGYTF.

This clone was seen only a few times. The J gene is TRBJ2-1, the V gene TRBV28, with 7 bases identical to TRBD2. This CDR3 is 14 amino acids long. V gave up 6 bases and J gave up 5 bases; unmatched junction bases: 7. The germline gives CDR1 MDHEN, CDR2 SYDVKM. This CDR3 reads CASRSGGSNNEQFF. The DNA of the CDR3 is TGTGCCAGCAGATCGGGGGGATCCAACAATGAGCAGTTCTTC.

This clone has more than one count but fewer than ten. V usage is TRBV28 and J usage is TRBJ2-7; D may be TRBD1 or TRBD2 (6 bases each). Germline values: CDR1 MDHEN, CDR2 SYDVKM. The length of the CDR3 is 20 residues. The V end was cut by 5 bases, the J end by 2 bases, with 31 bases between. CDR3 amino acids: CASSGGRVILPRRTAYEQYF. The CDR3 bases are TGTGCCAGCAGTGGGGGGCGGGTTATCCTCCCCCGACGGACCGCCTACGAGCAGTACTTC.

This clone was seen a few times. The chain is built from TRBV27 and TRBJ2-1, with D possibly TRBD1 on 5 matching bases. CDR1 and CDR2 from the germline V gene are MNHEY and SMNVEV (reference sequence). The CDR3 consists of 15 residues. V gave up 4 bases and J gave up 3 bases, with 13 bases separating them. The CDR3 spells CASSSLRQIYNEQFF. The CDR3 nucleotides read TGTGCCAGCAGTTCGCTCCGACAGATCTACAATGAGCAGTTCTTC.

On this clone: In the same sample, other DNA sequences code for this CDR3. The V call is TRBV7-2, the J call TRBJ2-1; D is perhaps TRBD2 (5 bases). Between the trimmed V and J ends, which lost 4 bases and 4 bases, there was a span of 8 bases. From germline, CDR1 is SGHTA and CDR2 FQGNSA. The length of the CDR3 is 13 residues. CDR3 nucleotides: TGTGCCAGCAGCTCGGACTCATACAATGAGCAGTTCTTC. The encoded protein is CASSSDSYNEQFF. Looking up the rest from reference TRBV7-2 and TRBJ2-1 gives the full variable domain: GAGVSQSPSNKVTEKGKDVELRCDPISGHTALYWYRQSLGQGLEFLIYFQGNSAPDKSGLPSDRFSAERTGGSVSTLTIQRTQQEDSAVYLCASSSDSYNEQFFGPGTRLTVL.

This clone was counted between two and nine times. The chain recombines TRBV18 with TRBJ2-2; 7 nucleotides match TRBD1. Germline assignment: CDR1 KGHSH and CDR2 LQKENI. V trimming: 2 bases; J trimming: 4 bases; junction bases outside the gene matches: 7. The CDR3 spans 16 residues. In DNA form, the CDR3 reads TGTGCCAGCTCACCAGTAGGACAGGTGGTCACCGGGGAGCTGTTTTTT. It translates to CASSPVGQVVTGELFF.

This clone has a handful of counts. The chain links TRBV13 to TRBJ2-3; TRBD2 might be the D (5 bases). The germline V and J ends were trimmed by 0 bases and 0 bases, with 10 bases remaining between them. Per the germline V gene, CDR1 is PRHDT and CDR2 is FYEKMQ (reference sequence). The CDR3 loop spans 16 amino acids. CDR3 loop: CASSLGDFTSTDTQYF. As DNA, the CDR3 is TGTGCCAGCAGCTTAGGGGACTTCACTAGCACAGATACGCAGTATTTT.

Details on this clone: Sequence at one end of the junction differs from germline and may be a read error. V gene TRBV7-3 combines with J gene TRBJ2-3; 13 nucleotides agree with TRBD2. The CDR3 length is 15 residues. CDR1 is SGHTA, CDR2 FQGTGA, per germline. In DNA form, the CDR3 reads TGTGCCAGCAGATTAACTAGCGGGAGGGCCGACACGCAGTATTTT. Protein: CASRLTSGRADTQYF.

The rearrangement joins TRBV4-1 to TRBJ2-3; 7 nucleotides agree with TRBD2. The germline V gene has CDR1 MGHRA and CDR2 YSYEKL. This CDR3 is built from 16 residues. V gave up 3 bases and J gave up 3 bases; unmatched junction bases: 9. Here the CDR3 DNA reads TGCGCCAGCAGCCACGGGGCGGGAGCGGTGACAGATACGCAGTATTTT. The encoded protein is CASSHGAGAVTDTQYF.

This clone was picked up a small number of times. The sample carries other DNA sequences with the same CDR3. The rearrangement uses TRBV28 and TRBJ2-3; D gene uncertain. Per germline, CDR1 MDHEN and CDR2 SYDVKM. The ends were cut back, 3 bases at V and 5 bases at J, with 6 bases in the middle. The CDR3 covers 12 residues. The CDR3 loop is CASSLLVDTQYF. The CDR3 DNA reads TGTGCCAGCAGTTTGCTAGTAGATACGCAGTATTTT.

The gene calls are TRBV5-5 and TRBJ2-7, with 11 bases matching TRBD2. Germline CDR1 reads SGHKS; CDR2 reads YYEKEE (reference sequence). The junction had 5 bases not matched to a gene; V was cut back by 7 bases and J by 2 bases. This CDR3 has 14 amino acids. The CDR3 DNA follows: TGTGCCAGCGCCTTAGCGGGAGGGCCCTACGAGCAGTACTTC. Translated, it gives CASALAGGPYEQYF.

This rearrangement joins TRBV7-2 to TRBJ2-5; D uncertain. Germline CDR1 SGHTA, CDR2 FQGNSA. Trimming shortened V by 0 bases and J by 2 bases, and 10 bases separated the two germline ends. The CDR3 is made up of 15 amino acids. The CDR3 DNA follows: TGTGCCAGCAGCTTAGCGGGCGCGTTACAAGAGACCCAGTACTTC. Protein sequence: CASSLAGALQETQYF. The variable domain in full, with the rest retrieved from reference TRBV7-2 and TRBJ2-5, is GAGVSQSPSNKVTEKGKDVELRCDPISGHTALYWYRQSLGQGLEFLIYFQGNSAPDKSGLPSDRFSAERTGGSVSTLTIQRTQQEDSAVYLCASSLAGALQETQYFGPGTRLLVL.